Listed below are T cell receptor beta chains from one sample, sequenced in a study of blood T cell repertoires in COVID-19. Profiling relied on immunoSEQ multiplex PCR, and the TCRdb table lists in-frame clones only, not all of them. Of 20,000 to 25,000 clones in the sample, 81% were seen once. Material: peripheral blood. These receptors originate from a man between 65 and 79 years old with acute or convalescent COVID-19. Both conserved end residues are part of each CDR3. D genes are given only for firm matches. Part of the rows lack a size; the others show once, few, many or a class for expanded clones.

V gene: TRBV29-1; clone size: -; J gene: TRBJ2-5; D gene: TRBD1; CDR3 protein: CSADRGVQETQYF; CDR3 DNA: TGCAGCGCCGACAGGGGGGTTCAAGAGACCCAGTACTTC
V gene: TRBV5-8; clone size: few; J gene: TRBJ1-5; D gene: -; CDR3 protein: CASTGLLNQPQHF; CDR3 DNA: TGTGCCAGCACTGGACTCCTGAATCAGCCCCAGCATTTT
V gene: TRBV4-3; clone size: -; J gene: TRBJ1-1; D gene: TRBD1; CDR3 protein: CASSHLGGQGVSAFF; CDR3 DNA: TGCGCCAGCAGCCACCTTGGAGGACAGGGTGTTTCAGCTTTCTTT
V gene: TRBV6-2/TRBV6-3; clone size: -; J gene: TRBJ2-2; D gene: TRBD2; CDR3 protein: CASNPAGGAWTGELFF; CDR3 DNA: TGTGCCAGCAACCCGGCGGGGGGAGCCTGGACCGGGGAGCTGTTTTTT
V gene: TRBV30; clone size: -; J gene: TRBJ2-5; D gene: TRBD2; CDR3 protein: CAWSVYRGGQETQYF; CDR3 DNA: TGTGCCTGGAGTGTATATCGGGGGGGCCAAGAGACCCAGTACTTC
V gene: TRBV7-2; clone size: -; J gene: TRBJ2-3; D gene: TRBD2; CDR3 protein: CASSLLPSGSGTDTQYF; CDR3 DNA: TGTGCCAGCAGCCTACTCCCTAGCGGGAGTGGCACAGATACGCAGTATTTT
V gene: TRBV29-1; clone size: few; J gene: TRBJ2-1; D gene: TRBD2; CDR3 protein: CSGWGEGQGGGKVDNEQFF; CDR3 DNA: TGCAGCGGCTGGGGGGAGGGCCAGGGCGGCGGGAAGGTGGACAATGAGCAGTTCTTC
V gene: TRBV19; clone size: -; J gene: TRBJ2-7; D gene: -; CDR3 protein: CASNGDSYEQYF; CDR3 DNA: TGTGCCAGTAACGGGGATTCCTACGAGCAGTACTTC
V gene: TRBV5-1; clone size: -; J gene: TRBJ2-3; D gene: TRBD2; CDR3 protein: CASSFSGGGTDTQYF; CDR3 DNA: TGCGCCAGCAGCTTTAGCGGGGGGGGAACAGATACGCAGTATTTT
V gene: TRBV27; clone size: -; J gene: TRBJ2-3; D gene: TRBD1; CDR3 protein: CASRDRGFTDTQYF; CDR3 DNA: TGTGCCAGCAGGGACAGGGGGTTCACAGATACGCAGTATTTT
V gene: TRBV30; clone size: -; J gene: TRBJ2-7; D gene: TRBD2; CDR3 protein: CAWSGGQRGRSYEQYF; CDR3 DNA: TGTGCCTGGAGTGGTGGTCAGCGGGGACGTTCCTACGAGCAGTACTTC
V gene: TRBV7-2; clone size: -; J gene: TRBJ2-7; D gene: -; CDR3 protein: CASSLQRNYEQYF; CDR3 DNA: TGTGCCAGCAGCTTGCAGCGGAACTACGAGCAGTACTTC
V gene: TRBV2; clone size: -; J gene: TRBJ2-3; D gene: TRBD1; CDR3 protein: CATTGQNTDTQYF; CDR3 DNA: TGTGCCACCACGGGACAGAACACAGATACGCAGTATTTT
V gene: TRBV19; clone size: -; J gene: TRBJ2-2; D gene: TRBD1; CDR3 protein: CASSISGTGGFGELFF; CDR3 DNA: TGTGCCAGTAGTATATCGGGGACAGGGGGCTTCGGGGAGCTGTTTTTT
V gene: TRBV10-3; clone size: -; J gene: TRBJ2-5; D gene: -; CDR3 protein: CAISSTREPETQYF; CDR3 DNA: TGTGCCATCAGCAGTACTCGGGAGCCCGAGACCCAGTACTTC
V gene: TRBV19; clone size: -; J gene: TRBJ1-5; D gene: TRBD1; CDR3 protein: CASMGQGGGQPQHF; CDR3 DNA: TGTGCCAGTATGGGACAGGGAGGAGGACAGCCCCAGCATTTT
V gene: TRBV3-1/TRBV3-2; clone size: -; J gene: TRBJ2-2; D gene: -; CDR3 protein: CASSQFRNTGELFF; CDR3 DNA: TGTGCCAGCAGCCAATTCAGGAACACCGGGGAGCTGTTTTTT
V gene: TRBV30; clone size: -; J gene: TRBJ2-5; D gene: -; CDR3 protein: CAWSRGTGQETQYF; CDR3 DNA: TGTGCCTGGAGTAGGGGGACGGGGCAAGAGACCCAGTACTTC
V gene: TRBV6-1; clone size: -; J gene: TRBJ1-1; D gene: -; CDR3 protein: CASSEVGGADTEAFF; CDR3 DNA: TGTGCCAGCAGTGAAGTGGGAGGGGCGGACACTGAAGCTTTCTTT
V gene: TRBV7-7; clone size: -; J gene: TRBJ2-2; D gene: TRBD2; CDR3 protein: CASSPLAGEAGELFF; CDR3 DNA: TGTGCCAGCAGCCCGTTAGCGGGAGAGGCCGGGGAGCTGTTTTTT
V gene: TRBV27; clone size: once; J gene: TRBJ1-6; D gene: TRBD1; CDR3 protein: CASSPTGNSPLHF; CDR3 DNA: TGTGCCAGCAGTCCGACAGGGAACTCACCCCTCCACTTT
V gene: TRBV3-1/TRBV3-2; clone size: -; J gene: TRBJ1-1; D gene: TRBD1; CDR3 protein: CASSQATGVSEAFF; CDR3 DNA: TGTGCCAGCAGCCAAGCAACAGGGGTATCTGAAGCTTTCTTT
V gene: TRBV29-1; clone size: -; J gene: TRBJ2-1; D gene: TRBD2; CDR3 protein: CSVGVAGSSYNEQFF; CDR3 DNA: TGCAGCGTTGGGGTAGCGGGGAGCTCCTACAATGAGCAGTTCTTC
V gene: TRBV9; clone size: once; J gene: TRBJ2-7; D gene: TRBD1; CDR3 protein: CASSAGLDRGFFYEQYF; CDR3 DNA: TGTGCCAGCAGCGCGGGGCTGGACAGGGGGTTTTTCTACGAGCAGTACTTC
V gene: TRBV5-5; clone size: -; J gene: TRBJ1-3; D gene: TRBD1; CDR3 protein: CASSVLSGGADTIYF; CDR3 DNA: TGTGCCAGCAGCGTACTCTCAGGGGGCGCGGACACCATATATTTT
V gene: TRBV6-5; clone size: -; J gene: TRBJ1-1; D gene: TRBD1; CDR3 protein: CASSFHGTGGTEAFF; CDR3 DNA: TGTGCCAGCAGTTTTCACGGGACAGGGGGCACTGAAGCTTTCTTT
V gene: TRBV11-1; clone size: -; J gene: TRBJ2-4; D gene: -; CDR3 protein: CASSWEENIQYF; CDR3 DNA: TGTGCCAGCAGCTGGGAGGAAAACATTCAGTACTTC
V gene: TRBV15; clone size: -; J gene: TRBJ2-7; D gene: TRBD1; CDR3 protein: CATSTKPGQLTYEQYF; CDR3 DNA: TGTGCCACCAGCACAAAGCCGGGACAGCTAACCTACGAGCAGTACTTC
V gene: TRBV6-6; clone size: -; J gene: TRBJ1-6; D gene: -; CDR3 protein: CASRLTLAPLHF; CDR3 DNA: TGTGCCAGCAGACTGACTTTAGCACCCCTCCACTTT
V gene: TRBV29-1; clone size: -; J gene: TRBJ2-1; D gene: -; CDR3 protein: CSVGARGIEEFF; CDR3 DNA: TGCAGCGTGGGCGCCCGCGGGATAGAAGAGTTCTTC
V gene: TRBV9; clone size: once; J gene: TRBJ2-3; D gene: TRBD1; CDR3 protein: CASSVVGGASTDTQYF; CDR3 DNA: TGTGCCAGCAGCGTAGTAGGGGGCGCATCCACAGATACGCAGTATTTT
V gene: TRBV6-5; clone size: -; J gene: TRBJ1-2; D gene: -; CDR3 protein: CASKLSLTGRYGYTF; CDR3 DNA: TGTGCCAGCAAACTAAGCCTGACAGGCAGATATGGCTACACCTTC
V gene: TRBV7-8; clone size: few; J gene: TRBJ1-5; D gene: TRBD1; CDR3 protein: CASSSGTGGFQPQHF; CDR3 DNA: TGTGCCAGCAGCTCCGGGACAGGGGGCTTCCAGCCCCAGCATTTT
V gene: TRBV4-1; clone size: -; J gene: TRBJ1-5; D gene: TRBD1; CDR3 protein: CASSQFGTGDQPQHF; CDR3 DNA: TGCGCCAGCAGCCAATTCGGGACAGGGGATCAGCCCCAGCATTTT